This T cell receptor beta chain was captured by sequencing in a study of Ad26.COV2.S vaccination and SARS-CoV-2 variants. Germline CDR1 reads LGHNA; CDR2 reads YNFKEQ. The CDR3 length is 17 residues. Trimming stripped 0 bases from V and 8 bases from J, with 19 bases between. Sequencing was performed with immunoSEQ multiplex PCR; in TCRdb, only in-frame clones are kept and a portion is missing. The sample shows about 350,000 clones, around nine tenths of them seen only once. Treatment defined: some 20 received Ad26.COV2.S at low or high dose, single or two shots; about 5 received placebo; per-sample allocation not given. Collection of samples fell on day 63 after the first vaccine or placebo injection.

The origin of this receptor is a person between 18 and 60 years old who received the Ad26.COV2.S COVID-19 vaccine or a placebo. The rearrangement joins TRBV4-2 to TRBJ1-4; D may be TRBD1 (6 bases). This sample comprised peripheral blood, obtained in a trial of Ad26.COV2.S vaccine versus placebo. The CDR3 coding sequence is TGTGCCAGCAGCCAAGAGAGGAATCGGGGGGGCGAGGAAAAACTGTTTTTT. It specifies CASSQERNRGGEEKLFF.